The rows below give T cell receptor beta chains drawn from one sample of a study of shared clonotypes between healthy human individuals. TCRdb's table, derived via immunoSEQ multiplex PCR, lists solely in-frame clones and lacks some. Of about 980,000 clones listed, about three quarters are singletons. Material: memory CD4+ T cells sorted from blood. All receptors derive from a man aged 18 to 35 in good health. CDR3s include the opening cysteine and the closing phenylalanine or tryptophan. Each record gives: clone size, D gene, V gene, J gene, CDR3 DNA, CDR3 protein. The D gene is left open where the match is weak. A clone size is listed for some rows: how often the clone was seen (once, few, many), or a class if it is expanded.

-	-	TRBV7-9	TRBJ2-2	TGTGCCAGCAGCGTAGCAGGCTCGAACACCGGGGAGCTGTTTTTT	CASSVAGSNTGELFF
once	TRBD1	TRBV6-6	TRBJ1-2	TGTGCCAGCAGCCGGGGACAGGGGATTAACTATGGCTACACCTTC	CASSRGQGINYGYTF
-	TRBD2	TRBV7-8	TRBJ2-1	TGTGCCAGCAGCATAGTAGGGACTAGCGGCTACAATGAGCAGTTCTTC	CASSIVGTSGYNEQFF
few	-	TRBV7-2	TRBJ2-5	TGTGCCAGCAGCACCTGGAGGGGAGAGACCCAGTACTTC	CASSTWRGETQYF
-	-	TRBV30	TRBJ2-7	TGTGCCTGGAGTGTACCGGACACCTCCGCGCAGTACTTC	CAWSVPDTSAQYF
many	-	TRBV4-3	TRBJ2-7	TGCGCCAGCAGCCAAGATCTAGCGAGCTACGAGCAGTACTTC	CASSQDLASYEQYF
-	-	TRBV28	TRBJ1-5	TGTGCCAGCAGTTTCATAGTAACCGGGACGCTCAAGCCCCAGCATTTT	CASSFIVTGTLKPQHF
-	-	TRBV10-3	TRBJ2-7	TGTGCCATCCGGGACAAAGCCTACGAGCAGTACTTC	CAIRDKAYEQYF
-	TRBD1	TRBV19	TRBJ1-3	TGTGCCAGTAGCCGGGACAGGGCCCTCTCTGGAAACACCATATATTTT	CASSRDRALSGNTIYF
many	-	TRBV7-2	TRBJ2-1	TGTGCCAGCAGCTTAGCCCGGGTCGGTTCCAATGAGCAGTTCTTC	CASSLARVGSNEQFF
-	-	TRBV5-1	TRBJ2-3	TGCGCCAGCAGCTTAGAACAGGTTTCAGATACGCAGTATTTT	CASSLEQVSDTQYF
-	TRBD2	TRBV5-1	TRBJ2-1	TGCGCCAGCAGCTTGGGACTAGCGGGGATCAATGAGCAGTTCTTC	CASSLGLAGINEQFF
-	-	TRBV9	TRBJ1-6	TGTGCCAGCAGCGTAGAACAGGCGAATTCACCCCTCCACTTT	CASSVEQANSPLHF
once	-	TRBV5-1	TRBJ1-3	TGCGCCAGCAGCGCCGAAACAGGGAACACCATATATTTT	CASSAETGNTIYF